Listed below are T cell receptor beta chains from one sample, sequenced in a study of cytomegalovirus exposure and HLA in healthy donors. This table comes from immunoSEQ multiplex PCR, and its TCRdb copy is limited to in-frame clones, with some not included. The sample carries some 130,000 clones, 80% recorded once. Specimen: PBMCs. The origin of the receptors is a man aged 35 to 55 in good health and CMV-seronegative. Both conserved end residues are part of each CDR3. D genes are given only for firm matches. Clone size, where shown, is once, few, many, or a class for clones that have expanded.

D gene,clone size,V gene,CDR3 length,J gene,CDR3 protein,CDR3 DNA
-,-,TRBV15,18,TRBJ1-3,CATSRMAGPSPDGNTIYF,TGTGCCACCAGCAGGATGGCGGGGCCTTCACCGGACGGAAACACCATATATTTT
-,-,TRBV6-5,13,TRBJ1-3,CASRLVSGNTIYF,TGTGCCAGCAGACTAGTCTCTGGAAACACCATATATTTT
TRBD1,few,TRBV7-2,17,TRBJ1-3,CASSLVGTGGSGNTIYF,TGTGCCAGCAGCTTAGTTGGGACAGGGGGCTCTGGAAACACCATATATTTT
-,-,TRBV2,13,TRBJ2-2,CASSYANTGELFF,TGTGCCAGCAGTTATGCGAACACCGGGGAGCTGTTTTTT
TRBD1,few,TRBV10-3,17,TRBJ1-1,CAISESSSRGPNTEAFF,TGTGCCATCAGTGAGTCATCGTCGAGGGGGCCGAACACTGAAGCTTTCTTT
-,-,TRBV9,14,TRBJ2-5,CASSLLGAGETQYF,TGTGCCAGCAGTCTCCTGGGGGCTGGAGAGACCCAGTACTTC
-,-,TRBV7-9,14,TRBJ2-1,CASTQGAGGPEQFF,TGTGCCAGCACCCAAGGGGCAGGGGGGCCTGAGCAGTTCTTC
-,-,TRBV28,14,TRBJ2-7,CASTTGTTVHEQYF,TGTGCCAGCACTACCGGGACAACAGTCCACGAGCAGTACTTC
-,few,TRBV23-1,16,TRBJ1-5,CASSQRDIDSNQPQHF,TGCGCCAGCAGTCAACGGGACATCGATAGCAATCAGCCCCAGCATTTT
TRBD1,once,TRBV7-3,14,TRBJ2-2,CASSLTGGPGELFF,TGTGCCAGCAGCTTGACAGGGGGCCCCGGGGAGCTGTTTTTT
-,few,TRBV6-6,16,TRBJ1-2,CASSYLPVGGNYGYTF,TGTGCCAGCAGTTACCTACCCGTGGGGGGAAACTATGGCTACACCTTC
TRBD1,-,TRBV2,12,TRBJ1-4,CATRRQGEKLFF,TGTGCCACCCGACGACAGGGGGAAAAACTGTTTTTT
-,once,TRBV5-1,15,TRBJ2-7,CASSERPAVSYEQYF,TGCGCCAGCAGCGAGAGGCCTGCGGTTAGCTACGAGCAGTACTTC
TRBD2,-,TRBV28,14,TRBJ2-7,CASSRTSGGYEQYF,TGTGCCAGCTCTCGGACTAGCGGGGGTTACGAGCAGTACTTC
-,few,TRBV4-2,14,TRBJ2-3,CASSPPVSTDTQYF,TGTGCCAGCAGCCCCCCGGTGAGCACAGATACGCAGTATTTT
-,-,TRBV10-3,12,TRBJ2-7,CAIRRGGYEQYF,TGTGCCATCCGGAGGGGGGGTTACGAGCAGTACTTC
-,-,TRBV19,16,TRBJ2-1,CASSIGGHFSYNEQFF,TGTGCCAGTAGTATAGGGGGACACTTCTCCTACAATGAGCAGTTCTTC
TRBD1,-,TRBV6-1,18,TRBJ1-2,CASSKVETGSSDNYGYTF,TGTGCCAGCAGTAAAGTCGAGACAGGGTCCTCGGATAACTATGGCTACACCTTC
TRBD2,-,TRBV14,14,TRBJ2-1,CASSRGGTYNEQFF,TGTGCCAGCAGCCGCGGGGGGACCTACAATGAGCAGTTCTTC
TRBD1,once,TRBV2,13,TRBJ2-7,CASSWTGAYEQYF,TGTGCCAGCAGTTGGACAGGCGCCTACGAGCAGTACTTC